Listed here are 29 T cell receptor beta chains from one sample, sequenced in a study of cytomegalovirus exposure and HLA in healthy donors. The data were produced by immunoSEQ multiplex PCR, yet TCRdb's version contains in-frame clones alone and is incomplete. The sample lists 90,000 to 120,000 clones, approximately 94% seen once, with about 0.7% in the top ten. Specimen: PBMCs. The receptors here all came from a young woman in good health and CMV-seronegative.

The CDR3 DNA sequence: TGCGCCAGCAGCCAAGAGAGACAGAATCAGCCCCAGCATTTT. This translates into CASSQERQNQPQHF. The V gene is TRBV4-1, the J gene TRBJ1-5; D is perhaps TRBD1 (5 bases). Trimming removed 0 bases from V and 4 bases from J, with 7 bases in between. Germline loops: CDR1 MGHRA, CDR2 YSYEKL. This CDR3 comprises 14 residues.

The DNA for the CDR3 is TGTGCCAGCAGCTTAGGGGGCAGGAGTGAAGCTTTCTTT. Translation: CASSLGGRSEAFF. The rearrangement links TRBV7-2 to TRBJ1-1, with a weak D call TRBD1 (5 bases). Trimming removed 1 base at V and 7 bases at J, with 10 bases between. The CDR3 is 13 residues long. CDR1 and CDR2 from the germline V gene are SGHTA and FQGNSA.

The CDR3 reads CASSLEGHPYGYTF. As DNA, the CDR3 is TGTGCCAGCAGCTTGGAGGGACACCCCTATGGCTACACCTTC. The chain carries TRBV5-4 and TRBJ1-2; a weak D match, TRBD1 (6 bases). Trimming stripped 0 bases from V and 4 bases from J, with 10 bases between. This CDR3 region has 14 residues. Per the germline V gene, CDR1 is SGHNT and CDR2 is YYREEE (reference sequence).

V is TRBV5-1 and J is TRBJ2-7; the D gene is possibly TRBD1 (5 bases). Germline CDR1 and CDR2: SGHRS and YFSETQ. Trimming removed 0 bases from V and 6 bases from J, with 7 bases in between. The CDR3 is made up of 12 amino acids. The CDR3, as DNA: TGCGCCAGCAGCTTGGTGGGGCCCGAGCAGTACTTC. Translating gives CASSLVGPEQYF.

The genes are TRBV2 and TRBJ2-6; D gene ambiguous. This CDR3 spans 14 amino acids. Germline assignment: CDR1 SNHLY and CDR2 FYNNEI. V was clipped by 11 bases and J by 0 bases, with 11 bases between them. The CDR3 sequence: CAPTNSSGANVLTF. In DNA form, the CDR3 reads TGTGCCCCCACCAACTCCTCTGGGGCCAACGTCCTGACTTTC.

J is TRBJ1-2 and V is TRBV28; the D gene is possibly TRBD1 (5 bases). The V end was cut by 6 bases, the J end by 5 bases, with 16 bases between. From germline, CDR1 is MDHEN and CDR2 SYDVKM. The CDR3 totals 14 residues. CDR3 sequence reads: CASSPGGANYGYTF. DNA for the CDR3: TGTGCCAGCAGCCCCGGAGGGGCCAATTATGGCTACACCTTC.

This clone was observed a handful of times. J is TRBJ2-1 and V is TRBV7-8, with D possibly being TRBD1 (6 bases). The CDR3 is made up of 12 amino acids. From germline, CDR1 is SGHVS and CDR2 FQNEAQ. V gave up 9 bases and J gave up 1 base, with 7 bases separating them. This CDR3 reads CASQGSYNEQFF. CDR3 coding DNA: TGTGCCAGTCAGGGGTCCTACAATGAGCAGTTCTTC.

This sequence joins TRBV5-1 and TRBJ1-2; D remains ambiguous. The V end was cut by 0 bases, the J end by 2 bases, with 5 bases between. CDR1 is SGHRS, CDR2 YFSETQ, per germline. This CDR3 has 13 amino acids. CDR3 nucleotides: TGCGCCAGCAGCTTGGCAGGAAACTATGGCTACACCTTC. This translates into CASSLAGNYGYTF.

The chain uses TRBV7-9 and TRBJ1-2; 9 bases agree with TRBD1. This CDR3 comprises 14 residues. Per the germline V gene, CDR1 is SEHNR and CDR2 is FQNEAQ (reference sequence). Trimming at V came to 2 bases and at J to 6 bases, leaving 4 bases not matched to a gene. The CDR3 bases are TGTGCCAGCAGCTTATCACAGGGGGCGAATGGCTACACCTTC. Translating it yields CASSLSQGANGYTF.

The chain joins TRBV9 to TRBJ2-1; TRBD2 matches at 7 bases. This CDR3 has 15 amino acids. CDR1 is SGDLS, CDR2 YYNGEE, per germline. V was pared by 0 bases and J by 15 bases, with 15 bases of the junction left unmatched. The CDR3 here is CASSVVGQAGTTPFF. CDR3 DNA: TGTGCCAGCAGCGTAGTAGGGCAAGCCGGGACTACTCCGTTCTTC.

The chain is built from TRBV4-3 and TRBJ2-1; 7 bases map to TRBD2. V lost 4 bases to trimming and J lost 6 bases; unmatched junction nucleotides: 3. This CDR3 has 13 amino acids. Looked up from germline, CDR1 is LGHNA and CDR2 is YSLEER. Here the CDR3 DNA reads TGCGCCAGCAGCCTTATAGCGGGCAATGAGCAGTTCTTC. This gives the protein CASSLIAGNEQFF.

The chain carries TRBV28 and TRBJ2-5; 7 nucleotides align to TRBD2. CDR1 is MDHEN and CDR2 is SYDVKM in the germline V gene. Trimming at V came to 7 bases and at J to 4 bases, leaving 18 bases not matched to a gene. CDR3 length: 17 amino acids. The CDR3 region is CASTLTQGPGRGETQYF. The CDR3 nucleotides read TGTGCCAGCACCCTTACCCAGGGACCTGGGAGGGGAGAGACCCAGTACTTC.

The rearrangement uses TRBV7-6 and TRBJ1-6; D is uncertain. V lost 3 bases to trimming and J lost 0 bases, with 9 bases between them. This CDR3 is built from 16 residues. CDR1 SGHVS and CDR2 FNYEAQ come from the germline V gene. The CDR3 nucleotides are TGTGCCAGCAGCTTGGCAGCGTACTCCTATAATTCACCCCTCCACTTT. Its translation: CASSLAAYSYNSPLHF.

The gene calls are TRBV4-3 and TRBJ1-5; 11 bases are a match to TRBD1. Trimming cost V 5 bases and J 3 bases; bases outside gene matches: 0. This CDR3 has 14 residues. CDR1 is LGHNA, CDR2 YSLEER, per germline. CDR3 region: CASSGQGANQPQHF. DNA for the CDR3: TGCGCCAGCAGCGGACAGGGGGCCAATCAGCCCCAGCATTTT.

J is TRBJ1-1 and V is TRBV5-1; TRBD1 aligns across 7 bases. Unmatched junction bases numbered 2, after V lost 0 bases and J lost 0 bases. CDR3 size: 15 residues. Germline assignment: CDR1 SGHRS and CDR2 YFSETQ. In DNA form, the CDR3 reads TGCGCCAGCAGCTTGGAGGGGGCCTTGAACACTGAAGCTTTCTTT. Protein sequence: CASSLEGALNTEAFF.

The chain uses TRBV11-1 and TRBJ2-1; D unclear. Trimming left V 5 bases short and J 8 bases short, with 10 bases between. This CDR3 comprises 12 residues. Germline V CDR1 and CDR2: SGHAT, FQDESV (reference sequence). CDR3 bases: TGTGCCAGCAGCCAAGGAGTCTATGAGCAGTTCTTC. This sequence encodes CASSQGVYEQFF.

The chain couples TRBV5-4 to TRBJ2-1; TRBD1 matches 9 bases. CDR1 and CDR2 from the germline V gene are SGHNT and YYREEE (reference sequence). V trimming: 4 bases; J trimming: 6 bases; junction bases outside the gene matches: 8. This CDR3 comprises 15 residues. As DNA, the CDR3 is TGTGCCAGCAGCGCGGGACAGGGCGGACCCAATGAGCAGTTCTTC. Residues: CASSAGQGGPNEQFF.

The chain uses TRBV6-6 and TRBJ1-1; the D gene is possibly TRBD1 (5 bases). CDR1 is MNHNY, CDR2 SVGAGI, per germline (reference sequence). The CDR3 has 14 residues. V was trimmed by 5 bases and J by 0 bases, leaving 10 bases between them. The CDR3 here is CASSPGLLNTEAFF. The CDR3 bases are TGTGCCAGCAGTCCGGGACTCCTGAACACTGAAGCTTTCTTT.

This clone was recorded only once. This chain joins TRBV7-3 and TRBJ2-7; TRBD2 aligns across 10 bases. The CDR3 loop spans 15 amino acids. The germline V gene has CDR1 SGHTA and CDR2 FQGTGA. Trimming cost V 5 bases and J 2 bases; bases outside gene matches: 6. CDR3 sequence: CASSAGSGGAYEQYF. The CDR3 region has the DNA TGTGCCAGCAGCGCGGGGAGCGGGGGGGCCTACGAGCAGTACTTC. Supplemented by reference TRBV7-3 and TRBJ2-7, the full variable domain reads GAGVSQTPSNKVTEKGKYVELRCDPISGHTALYWYRQSLGQGPEFLIYFQGTGAADDSGLPNDRFFAVRPEGSVSTLKIQRTERGDSAVYLCASSAGSGGAYEQYFGPGTRLTVT.

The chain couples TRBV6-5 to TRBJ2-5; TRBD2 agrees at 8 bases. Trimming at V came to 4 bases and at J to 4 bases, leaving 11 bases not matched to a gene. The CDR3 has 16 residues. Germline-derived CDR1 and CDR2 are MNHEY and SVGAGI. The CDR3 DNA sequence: TGTGCCAGCAGTTGGAGGATCGGGGGGGACGCAGAGACCCAGTACTTC. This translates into CASSWRIGGDAETQYF.

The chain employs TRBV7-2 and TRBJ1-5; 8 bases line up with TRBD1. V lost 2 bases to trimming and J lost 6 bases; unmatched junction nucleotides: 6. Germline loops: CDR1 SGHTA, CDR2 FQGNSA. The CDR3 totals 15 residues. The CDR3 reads CASSLQGASSQPQHF. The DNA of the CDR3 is TGTGCCAGCAGCTTACAGGGGGCGAGTAGTCAGCCCCAGCATTTT.

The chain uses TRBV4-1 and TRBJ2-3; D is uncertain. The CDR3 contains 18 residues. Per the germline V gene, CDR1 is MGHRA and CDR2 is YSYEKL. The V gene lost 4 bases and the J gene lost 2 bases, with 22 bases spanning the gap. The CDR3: CASSPPFWSKRTTDTQYF. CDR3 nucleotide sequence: TGCGCCAGCAGCCCCCCCTTTTGGAGTAAAAGAACCACAGATACGCAGTATTTT.

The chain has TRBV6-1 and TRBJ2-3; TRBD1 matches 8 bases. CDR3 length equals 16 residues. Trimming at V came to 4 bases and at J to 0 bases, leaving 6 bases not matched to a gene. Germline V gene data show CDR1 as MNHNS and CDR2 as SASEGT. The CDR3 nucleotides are TGTGCCAGCAGTGGGCCGGGACAGGTGAGCACAGATACGCAGTATTTT. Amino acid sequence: CASSGPGQVSTDTQYF.

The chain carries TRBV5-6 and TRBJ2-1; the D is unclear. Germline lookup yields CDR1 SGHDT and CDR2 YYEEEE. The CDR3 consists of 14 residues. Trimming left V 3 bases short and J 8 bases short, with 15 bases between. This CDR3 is CASSSYRLVYEQFF. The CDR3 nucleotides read TGTGCCAGCAGCTCCTACCGGTTGGTCTATGAGCAGTTCTTC.

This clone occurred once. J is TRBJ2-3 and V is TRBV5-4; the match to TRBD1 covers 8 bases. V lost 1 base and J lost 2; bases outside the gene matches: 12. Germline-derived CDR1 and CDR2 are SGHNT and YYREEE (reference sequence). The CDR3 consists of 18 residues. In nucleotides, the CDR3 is TGTGCCAGCAGCTTGTATTGGACAGGGAGTCTAAACACAGATACGCAGTATTTT. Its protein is CASSLYWTGSLNTDTQYF.

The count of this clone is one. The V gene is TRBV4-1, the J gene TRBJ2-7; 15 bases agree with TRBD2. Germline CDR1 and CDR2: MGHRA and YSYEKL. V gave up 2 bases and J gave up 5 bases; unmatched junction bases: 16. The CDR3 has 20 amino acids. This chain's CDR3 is CASSQTVPAGLAGGRDEQYF. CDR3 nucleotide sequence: TGCGCCAGCAGCCAAACTGTACCCGCAGGACTAGCGGGGGGGCGGGACGAGCAGTACTTC.

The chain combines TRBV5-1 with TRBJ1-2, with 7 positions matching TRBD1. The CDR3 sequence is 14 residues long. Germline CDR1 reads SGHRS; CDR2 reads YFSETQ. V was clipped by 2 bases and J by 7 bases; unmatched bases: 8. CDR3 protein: CASSLTTGIRGYTF. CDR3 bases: TGCGCCAGCAGCTTAACGACAGGGATACGTGGCTACACCTTC.

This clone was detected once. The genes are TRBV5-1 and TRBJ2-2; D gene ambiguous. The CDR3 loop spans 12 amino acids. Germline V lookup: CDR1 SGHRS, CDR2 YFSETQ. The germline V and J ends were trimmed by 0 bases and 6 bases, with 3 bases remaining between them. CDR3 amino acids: CASSLVAGELFF. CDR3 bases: TGCGCCAGCAGCTTGGTCGCCGGGGAGCTGTTTTTT.

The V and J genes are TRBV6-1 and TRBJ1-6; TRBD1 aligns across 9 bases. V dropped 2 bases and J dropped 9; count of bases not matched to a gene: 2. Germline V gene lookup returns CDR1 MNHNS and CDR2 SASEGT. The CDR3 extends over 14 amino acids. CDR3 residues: CASSEYRGLSPLHF. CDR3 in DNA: TGTGCCAGCAGTGAATACAGGGGGCTTTCACCCCTCCACTTT.